This entry features one T cell receptor beta chain sequence. The antigen remains undetermined. Time point here: blood 2 weeks post-SBRT. Described treatment: 15 Gy SBRT to primary tumor, nephrectomy 4 weeks later. The sample belongs to a study of radiation and T cells in renal cell carcinoma. Study summary: Nephrectomy followed 15 Gy stereotactic body radiation by 4 weeks. Study observations and caveats: No pretreatment tumor biopsies were available for baseline clonotypes. In blood, top tumor clones expanded by 2 weeks, shrinking by 4.

The CDR3 spans 14 residues. Germline V gene lookup returns CDR1 LNHDA and CDR2 SQIVND (reference sequence). The V end was cut by 5 bases, the J end by 3 bases, with 13 bases between. The data were produced by immunoSEQ multiplex PCR, yet TCRdb's version contains in-frame clones alone and is incomplete. The profile shows more than 150,000 clones, about 91% of them singletons. The chain recombines TRBV19 with TRBJ1-2; D perhaps matches TRBD1 (6 bases). The clonotype was recovered from a woman between 45 and 60 years old with renal cell carcinoma. This specimen was blood, taken from a patient whose treatment included radiotherapy and nephrectomy. DNA of the CDR3: TGTGCCAGTAGTTTTCGACAGGAAGACTATGGCTACACCTTC. Amino acid sequence: CASSFRQEDYGYTF.